The 14 T cell receptor beta chains below come from one sample, sequenced in a study of blood T cells in healthy people across ages. Then a second PCR, running about 6 to 12 cycles, was carried out with a sample-barcoded 5' primer and a J-beta primer mix. Using its own MiXCR run on the 5' RACE reads, TCRdb lists one record per CDR3 protein. Here the sample spans roughly 800,000 distinct CDR3 sequences, roughly 40% being singletons. The material sequenced was blood. These receptors came from a man younger than 30 in good health.

Only a few counts were recorded for this clonotype. The V call is TRBV6-1, the J call TRBJ1-2, with TRBD1 as a possible D gene (5 bases). This CDR3 has 15 amino acids. Between the trimmed V and J ends, which lost 2 bases and 4 bases, there was a span of 14 bases. Germline V gives CDR1 MNHNS, CDR2 SASEGT. CDR3 sequence: CASSELGVSVYGYTF. Here the CDR3 DNA reads TGTGCCAGCAGTGAATTGGGGGTCTCTGTCTATGGCTACACCTTC.

The V call is TRBV14, the J call TRBJ1-1, with D possibly being TRBD1 (5 bases). V was pared by 0 bases and J by 10 bases, with 27 bases between. CDR3 length: 18 amino acids. Germline V CDR1 and CDR2: SGHDN, FVKESK. CDR3 protein: CASSQDYYETRDARRAFF. DNA of the CDR3: TGTGCCAGCAGCCAAGACTACTATGAAACCCGGGACGCAAGGAGAGCTTTCTTT. Full variable domain (rest looked up from reference TRBV14 and TRBJ1-1): EAGVTQFPSHSVIEKGQTVTLRCDPISGHDNLYWYRRVMGKEIKFLLHFVKESKQDESGMPNNRFLAERTGGTYSTLKVQPAELEDSGVYFCASSQDYYETRDARRAFFGQGTRLTVV.

This clonotype was observed once. The genes are TRBV7-2 and TRBJ1-5; D is perhaps TRBD1 or TRBD2 (5 bases each). The tail of the sequence fits TRBJ2-3 better, so the J call may be wrong. The CDR3 runs 15 residues. Germline values: CDR1 SGHTA, CDR2 FQGNSA. The CDR3 region is CASSLLRGPNQPQYF. CDR3 DNA sequence: TGTGCCAGCAGCTTATTACGGGGACCCAATCAGCCCCAGTATTTT.

This clonotype was counted only a few times. This chain uses TRBV12-3 or TRBV12-4 with TRBJ2-5; 10 bases agree with TRBD1. V lost 3 bases, J lost 10 bases, and 5 bases stayed unmatched. The CDR3 extends over 13 amino acids. CDR3 amino acids: CASSLGQGLDQYF. CDR3 sequence (DNA): TGTGCCAGCAGTTTGGGACAGGGGTTGGACCAGTACTTC.

As to this clonotype: One end of the junction varies from germline; a read error may be responsible. The V call is TRBV5-1, the J call TRBJ1-2; no clear D. Germline V gene sequence: CDR1 SGHRS, CDR2 YFSETQ. CDR3 length: 13 residues. CDR3 coding DNA: TGCGCCAGCAGCCCCAGGCTTAACGATGGCTACACCTTC. It is translated as CASSPRLNDGYTF.

The chain carries TRBV9 and TRBJ2-1; TRBD1 might be the D (5 bases). The CDR3 extends over 15 amino acids. Germline lookup yields CDR1 SGDLS and CDR2 YYNGEE. The V end was cut by 0 bases, the J end by 4 bases, with 11 bases between. Written as DNA, the CDR3 is TGTGCCAGCAGCGTAGAGGGCAGGGATTACAATGAGCAGTTCTTC. It encodes CASSVEGRDYNEQFF.

This chain links TRBV9 with TRBJ1-2; TRBD1 matches 10 bases. Germline V gives CDR1 SGDLS, CDR2 YYNGEE. The V segment lost 4 bases and the J segment 4 bases; nucleotides outside the gene matches: 16. CDR3 length: 18 residues. CDR3 protein: CASSPSGTGVKEGYGYTF. The CDR3 region has the DNA TGTGCCAGCAGCCCCTCCGGGACAGGGGTTAAAGAGGGCTATGGCTACACCTTC. The whole variable domain, filled in from reference TRBV9 and TRBJ1-2, reads DSGVTQTPKHLITATGQRVTLRCSPRSGDLSVYWYQQSLDQGLQFLIQYYNGEERAKGNILERFSAQQFPDLHSELNLSSLELGDSALYFCASSPSGTGVKEGYGYTFGSGTRLTVV.

With regard to this clonotype: A read error may explain this, as a much larger clone is one base away. This chain links TRBV20-1 with TRBJ2-7; 11 positions agree with TRBD2. The length of the CDR3 is 15 residues. The V gene end was trimmed by 5 bases and the J gene end by 7 bases; junction bases not matched to a gene: 13. Germline CDR1 and CDR2: DFQATT and SNEGSKA (reference sequence). CDR3 residues: CSALLGTSGYNEQYF. In nucleotides, the CDR3 is TGCAGTGCTTTACTAGGGACTAGCGGTTACAATGAGCAGTACTTC.

In regard to this clonotype: An end of the junction differs from the germline gene, which may be a read error. The V gene is TRBV4-2, the J gene TRBJ2-7; perhaps TRBD2 as D (6 bases). The CDR3 extends over 13 amino acids. From germline, CDR1 is LGHNA and CDR2 YNFKEQ. This CDR3 reads CASSRVSGGEQYF. As DNA, the CDR3 is TGTGCTAGCAGCCGGGTTAGCGGCGGTGAGCAGTACTTC.

This clonotype was seen at least ten times. The rearrangement uses TRBV4-3 and TRBJ2-3, with 7 bases matching TRBD1. Unmatched junction bases numbered 10, after V lost 5 bases and J lost 2 bases. The CDR3 is made up of 16 amino acids. CDR1 is LGHNA and CDR2 is YSLEER in the germline V gene. CDR3 sequence reads: CASSKTGTEITDTQYF. CDR3 nucleotides: TGCGCCAGCAGCAAAACCGGGACAGAAATCACAGATACGCAGTATTTT.

This clonotype was counted a few times. The rearrangement links TRBV5-6 to TRBJ1-6; no definite D call. The V and J ends lost 1 base and 6 bases respectively, with 5 bases between them. CDR1 is SGHDT and CDR2 is YYEEEE in the germline V gene. The CDR3 extends over 13 amino acids. CDR3 region: CASSLSGNSPLHF. DNA for the CDR3: TGTGCCAGCAGCTTGTCCGGTAATTCACCCCTCCACTTT.

This clonotype was counted a few times. The chain has TRBV6-5 and TRBJ1-2; D not certain. This CDR3 is built from 15 residues. CDR1 is MNHEY and CDR2 is SVGAGI in the germline V gene. V dropped 7 bases and J dropped 2 bases, with 17 bases sitting between them. The CDR3 sequence: CASTPAGLGNYGYTF. The CDR3 DNA reads as TGTGCCAGCACGCCCGCGGGCTTGGGAAACTATGGCTACACCTTC.

The sample holds a few counts of this clonotype. The V call is TRBV12-3 or TRBV12-4, the J call TRBJ1-1; D is undetermined. The CDR3 extends over 14 amino acids. Trimming removed 4 bases from V and 0 bases from J, with 9 bases in between. The CDR3 reads CASSWAGMNTEAFF. The CDR3 DNA follows: TGTGCCAGCAGTTGGGCAGGCATGAACACTGAAGCTTTCTTT.

This clonotype was found a few times. This chain links TRBV4-2 with TRBJ1-4; D might be TRBD1 (5 bases). V was trimmed by 4 bases and J by 1 base, leaving 22 bases between them. Germline CDR1 and CDR2: LGHNA and YNFKEQ. CDR3 length: 19 residues. The CDR3 protein is CASSPLLMGTLGTNEKLFF. The CDR3 nucleotides read TGTGCCAGCAGCCCCCTGCTAATGGGGACCCTGGGAACTAATGAAAAACTGTTTTTT.